The 18 T cell receptor beta chains in this list originate from one sample, sequenced in a study of cytomegalovirus exposure and HLA in healthy donors. Both 60 Vbeta primers and 13 Jbeta primers went into the PCR. Data came from immunoSEQ multiplex PCR; TCRdb stores just in-frame clones and leaves some out. The data hold over 110,000 clones, with approximately 80% observed a single time. Source material: PBMCs. Receptor source: a middle-aged woman in good health and CMV-seropositive.

Turning to this clone: A junction boundary mismatches the germline segment, possibly from a read error. The J gene is TRBJ2-3, the V gene TRBV7-9, with TRBD2 matching over 13 bases. The CDR3 runs to 15 residues. CDR1 and CDR2 from the germline V gene are SEHNR and FQNEAQ (reference sequence). The CDR3 sequence: CSSSWTSGSFDTQYF. The CDR3 DNA reads as TGTTCCAGCAGCTGGACTAGCGGGAGTTTTGATACGCAGTATTTT.

The chain is built from TRBV5-1 and TRBJ2-3, with TRBD1 matching 9 bases. V lost 4 bases, J lost 5 bases, and 11 bases stayed unmatched. The CDR3 loop spans 16 amino acids. Germline V gene data show CDR1 as SGHRS and CDR2 as YFSETQ. CDR3 sequence reads: CASSPDPGQGGDTQYF. For the CDR3, the DNA is TGCGCCAGCAGCCCTGACCCGGGACAGGGCGGAGATACGCAGTATTTT.

The chain is built from TRBV28 and TRBJ2-7; 8 bases are a match to TRBD1. The CDR3 has 13 residues. Losses at the gene ends were 4 bases for V and 7 bases for J; bases not matched to a gene: 6. Germline CDR1 is MDHEN and CDR2 is SYDVKM. CDR3 amino acids: CASSWQGAKEQYF. In DNA, the CDR3 is TGTGCCAGCAGTTGGCAGGGGGCCAAAGAGCAGTACTTC. The variable domain in full, completed from reference TRBV28 and TRBJ2-7, reads DVKVTQSSRYLVKRTGEKVFLECVQDMDHENMFWYRQDPGLGLRLIYFSYDVKMKEKGDIPEGYSVSREKKERFSLILESASTNQTSMYLCASSWQGAKEQYFGPGTRLTVT.

This CDR3 reads CASSPKFRISGNTIYF. CDR3 in DNA: TGTGCCAGCAGCCCGAAATTCAGGATCTCTGGAAACACCATATATTTT. The V call is TRBV7-9, the J call TRBJ1-3; D ambiguous. The CDR3 consists of 16 residues. Germline loops: CDR1 SEHNR, CDR2 FQNEAQ (reference sequence). V lost 5 bases and J 0 bases, leaving 14 bases between the germline ends.

The V and J genes are TRBV7-8 and TRBJ1-4, with D possibly matching TRBD1 (6 bases). The ends were cut back, 5 bases at V and 4 bases at J, with 14 bases in the middle. This CDR3 comprises 15 residues. From germline, CDR1 is SGHVS and CDR2 FQNEAQ. This CDR3 reads CASSTPTGINEKLFF. CDR3 sequence (DNA): TGTGCCAGCAGCACCCCAACAGGGATTAATGAAAAACTGTTTTTT.

This sequence joins TRBV6-5 and TRBJ2-7; 8 positions match TRBD2. Germline V gene data show CDR1 as MNHEY and CDR2 as SVGAGI. The V segment lost 5 bases and the J segment 6 bases; nucleotides outside the gene matches: 9. CDR3 length equals 14 residues. The CDR3 loop reads CASSLSGSGFEQYF. The CDR3 coding sequence is TGTGCCAGCAGTCTGAGCGGGAGTGGCTTCGAGCAGTACTTC.

The chain links TRBV5-6 to TRBJ2-2, with a weak D call TRBD1 (5 bases). The V gene lost 5 bases and the J gene lost 2 bases, with 13 bases spanning the gap. The CDR3 is 15 amino acids. Germline V gene data show CDR1 as SGHDT and CDR2 as YYEEEE. The CDR3 DNA sequence: TGTGCCAGCAGACTCGGACAACCCAACACCGGGGAGCTGTTTTTT. It yields the protein CASRLGQPNTGELFF.

The chain has TRBV13 and TRBJ1-2, with 9 bases identical to TRBD1. CDR1 and CDR2 (germline): PRHDT, FYEKMQ (reference sequence). V trimming: 0 bases; J trimming: 1 base; junction bases outside the gene matches: 3. CDR3 length: 16 amino acids. DNA of the CDR3: TGTGCCAGCAGCTTAGGGGACAGGGGAGTTAACTATGGCTACACCTTC. Its protein product is CASSLGDRGVNYGYTF.

The chain links TRBV10-3 to TRBJ2-7; TRBD1 might be the D (5 bases). The CDR3 sequence is 15 residues long. From germline, CDR1 is ENHRY and CDR2 SYGVKD. V lost 3 bases to trimming and J lost 0 bases, with 12 bases between them. The CDR3 sequence is CAISDVERGSYEQYF. The CDR3 nucleotides read TGTGCCATCAGTGATGTGGAAAGGGGCTCCTACGAGCAGTACTTC.

The CDR3 loop is CASSSRPGLVISEQYF. In nucleotides, the CDR3 is TGTGCCAGCAGCTCGCGCCCGGGACTAGTGATATCCGAGCAGTACTTC. The V and J genes are TRBV7-9 and TRBJ2-7; 8 bases align to TRBD2. The CDR3 contains 16 residues. The V gene's germline CDR1 is SEHNR and CDR2 FQNEAQ (reference sequence). The V and J ends lost 4 bases and 6 bases, in that order; junction bases with no gene match: 14.

The chain uses TRBV2 and TRBJ2-5; D might be TRBD2 (5 bases). CDR1 SNHLY and CDR2 FYNNEI come from the germline V gene. The V gene lost 6 bases and the J gene lost 0 bases, with 14 bases spanning the gap. This CDR3 is built from 15 residues. CDR3 nucleotides: TGTGCCAGCAGGGGCCAAGTAGCGAACCAAGAGACCCAGTACTTC. Residues: CASRGQVANQETQYF.

V is TRBV29-1 and J is TRBJ2-5, with D possibly TRBD2 on 6 matching bases. The germline V gene has CDR1 SQVTM and CDR2 ANQGSEA. Trimming cost V 5 bases and J 2 bases, with 9 bases left between them. The CDR3 covers 12 residues. The CDR3 reads CSVWGEQETQYF. For the CDR3, the DNA is TGCAGCGTTTGGGGGGAGCAAGAGACCCAGTACTTC.

This clone was recorded a few times. The chain carries TRBV2 and TRBJ2-3, with 10 bases matching TRBD2. V lost 4 bases to trimming and J lost 1 base; unmatched junction nucleotides: 2. CDR3 length equals 15 residues. Germline values: CDR1 SNHLY, CDR2 FYNNEI. The CDR3 bases are TGTGCCAGCAGTGCCCTAGCGGGAGGCACAGATACGCAGTATTTT. This codes for CASSALAGGTDTQYF.

This clone was recorded once. The gene calls are TRBV5-1 and TRBJ2-1; TRBD1 matches at 7 bases. Per the germline V gene, CDR1 is SGHRS and CDR2 is YFSETQ. V lost 0 bases, J lost 3 bases, and 3 bases stayed unmatched. The CDR3 is 15 residues long. This chain's CDR3 is CASSLDQGVYNEQFF. The CDR3 region has the DNA TGCGCCAGCAGCTTGGATCAGGGGGTCTACAATGAGCAGTTCTTC.

The rearrangement joins TRBV7-8 to TRBJ2-1, with TRBD1 as a possible D gene (6 bases). The germline V gene encodes CDR1 SGHVS and CDR2 FQNEAQ. The CDR3 covers 16 residues. V lost 0 bases and J 6 bases, leaving 15 bases between the germline ends. CDR3 nucleotides: TGTGCCAGCAGCTTAGCGGGGGCGGTGAAGGGCAATGAGCAGTTCTTC. Its translation is CASSLAGAVKGNEQFF.

In this sample, this clone turned up a few times. The CDR3 DNA sequence: TGCAGCGCTACGGGGACAGGGCTTACAGATACGCAGTATTTT. Its translation: CSATGTGLTDTQYF. This chain uses TRBV29-1 with TRBJ2-3, with 9 bases aligning to TRBD1. Germline values: CDR1 SQVTM, CDR2 ANQGSEA. Trimming removed 7 bases from V and 3 bases from J; junction bases left unmatched: 8. The CDR3 consists of 14 residues.

The chain couples TRBV14 to TRBJ1-2; D may be TRBD1 (6 bases). Between the trimmed V and J ends, which lost 4 bases and 1 base, there was a span of 13 bases. The CDR3 totals 15 residues. Germline V CDR1 and CDR2: SGHDN, FVKESK. The CDR3 protein is CASSLGQLSNYGYTF. The CDR3 DNA follows: TGTGCCAGCAGCCTAGGACAGTTAAGTAACTATGGCTACACCTTC.

This chain joins TRBV7-9 and TRBJ2-2; no firm D call. Germline assignment: CDR1 SEHNR and CDR2 FQNEAQ (reference sequence). CDR3 length: 16 residues. Trimming removed 2 bases from V and 2 bases from J, with 12 bases in between. CDR3 sequence reads: CASSLLENVNTGELFF. The CDR3 nucleotides read TGTGCCAGCAGCTTATTAGAGAATGTAAACACCGGGGAGCTGTTTTTT.